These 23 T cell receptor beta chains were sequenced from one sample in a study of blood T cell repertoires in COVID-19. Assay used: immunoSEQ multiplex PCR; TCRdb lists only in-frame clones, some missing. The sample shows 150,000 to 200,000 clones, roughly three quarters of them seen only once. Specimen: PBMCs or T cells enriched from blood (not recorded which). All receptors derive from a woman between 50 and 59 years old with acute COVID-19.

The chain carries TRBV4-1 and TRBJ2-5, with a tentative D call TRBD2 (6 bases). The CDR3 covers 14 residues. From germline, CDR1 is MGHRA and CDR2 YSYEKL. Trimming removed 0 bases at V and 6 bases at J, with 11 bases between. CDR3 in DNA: TGCGCCAGCAGCCAAGATACGGGGGTTCAGACCCAGTACTTC. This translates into CASSQDTGVQTQYF.

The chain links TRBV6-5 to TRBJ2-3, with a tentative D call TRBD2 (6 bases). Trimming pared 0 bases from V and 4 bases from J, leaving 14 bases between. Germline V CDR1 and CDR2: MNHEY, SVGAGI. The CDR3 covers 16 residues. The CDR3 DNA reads TGTGCCAGCAGTTACTCAACGGGACTCGCAGCAGATACGCAGTATTTT. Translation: CASSYSTGLAADTQYF.

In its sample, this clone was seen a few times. Written as DNA, the CDR3 is TGTGCCAGCAGTTTAGCCCGCTCGGCAGGGGGCTATGGCTACACCTTC. Protein product: CASSLARSAGGYGYTF. The chain recombines TRBV28 with TRBJ1-2; 7 bases are a match to TRBD1. There are 16 residues in the CDR3. V trimming: 2 bases; J trimming: 4 bases; junction bases outside the gene matches: 10. Germline V lookup: CDR1 MDHEN, CDR2 SYDVKM.

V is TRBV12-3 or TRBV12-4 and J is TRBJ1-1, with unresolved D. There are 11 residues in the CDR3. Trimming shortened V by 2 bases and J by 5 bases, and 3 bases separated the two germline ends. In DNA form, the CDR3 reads TGTGCCAGCAGTTTACGTACTGAAGCTTTCTTT. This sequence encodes CASSLRTEAFF.

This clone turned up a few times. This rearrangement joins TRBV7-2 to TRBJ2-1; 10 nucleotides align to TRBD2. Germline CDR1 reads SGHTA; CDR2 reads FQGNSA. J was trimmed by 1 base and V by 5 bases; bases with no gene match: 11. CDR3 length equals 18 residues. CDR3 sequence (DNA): TGTGCCAGCAGCAAAAGGAGCGGGGGGGCGTTTTCCTACAATGAGCAGTTCTTC. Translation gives CASSKRSGGAFSYNEQFF.

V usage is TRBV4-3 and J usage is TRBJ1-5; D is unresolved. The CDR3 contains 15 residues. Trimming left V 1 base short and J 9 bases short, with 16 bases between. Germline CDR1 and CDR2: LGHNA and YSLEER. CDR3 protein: CASSQGWRPDGPQHF. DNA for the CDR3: TGCGCCAGCAGCCAAGGGTGGCGGCCTGACGGGCCCCAGCATTTT.

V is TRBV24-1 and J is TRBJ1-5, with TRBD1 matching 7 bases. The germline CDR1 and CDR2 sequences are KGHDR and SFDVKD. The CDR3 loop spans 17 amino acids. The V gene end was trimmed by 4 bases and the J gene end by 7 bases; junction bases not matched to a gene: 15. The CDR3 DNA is TGTGCCACCAGTGACACCGGGACAGCTTTACGGGGCCAGCCCCAGCATTTT. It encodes CATSDTGTALRGQPQHF.

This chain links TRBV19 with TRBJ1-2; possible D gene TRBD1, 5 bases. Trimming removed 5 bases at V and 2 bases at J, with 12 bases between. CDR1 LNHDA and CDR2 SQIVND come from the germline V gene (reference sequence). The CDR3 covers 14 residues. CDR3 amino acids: CASSWGVGNYGYTF. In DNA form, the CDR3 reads TGTGCCAGTAGTTGGGGGGTAGGAAACTATGGCTACACCTTC.

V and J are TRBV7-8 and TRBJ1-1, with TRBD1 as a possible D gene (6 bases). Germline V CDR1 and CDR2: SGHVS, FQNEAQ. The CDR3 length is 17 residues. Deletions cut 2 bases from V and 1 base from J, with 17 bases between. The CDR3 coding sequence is TGTGCCAGCAGCTTAAAGGAGGTCAGGGGCAAGAACACTGAAGCTTTCTTT. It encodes CASSLKEVRGKNTEAFF.

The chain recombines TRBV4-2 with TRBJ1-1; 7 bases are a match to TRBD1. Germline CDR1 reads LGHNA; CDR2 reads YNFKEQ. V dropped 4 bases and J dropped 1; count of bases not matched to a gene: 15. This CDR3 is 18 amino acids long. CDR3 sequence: CASSPLIGGGMENTEAFF. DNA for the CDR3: TGTGCCAGCAGCCCACTGATTGGAGGGGGCATGGAGAACACTGAAGCTTTCTTT.

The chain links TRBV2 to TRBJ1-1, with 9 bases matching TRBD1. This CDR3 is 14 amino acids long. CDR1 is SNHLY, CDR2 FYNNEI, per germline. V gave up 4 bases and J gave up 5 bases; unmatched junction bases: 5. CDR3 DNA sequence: TGTGCCAGCAGTGTACAGGGGGCAGGGACTGAAGCTTTCTTT. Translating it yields CASSVQGAGTEAFF.

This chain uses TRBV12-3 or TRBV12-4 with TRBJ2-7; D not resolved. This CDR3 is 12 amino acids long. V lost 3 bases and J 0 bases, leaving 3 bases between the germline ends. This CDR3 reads CASSFGSYEQYV. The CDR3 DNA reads TGTGCCAGCAGTTTCGGCTCCTACGAGCAGTACGTC.

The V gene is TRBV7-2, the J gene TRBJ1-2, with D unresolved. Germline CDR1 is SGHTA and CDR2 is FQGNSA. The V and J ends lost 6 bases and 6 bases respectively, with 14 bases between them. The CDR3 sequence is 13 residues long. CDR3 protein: CASSPGGSNGYTF. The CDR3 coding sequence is TGTGCCAGCAGTCCAGGAGGCAGCAATGGCTACACCTTC.

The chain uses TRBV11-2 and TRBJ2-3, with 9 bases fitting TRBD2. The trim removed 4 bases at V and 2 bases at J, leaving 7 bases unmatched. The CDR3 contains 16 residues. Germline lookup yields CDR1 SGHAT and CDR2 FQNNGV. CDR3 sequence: CASSSMAGGITDTQYF. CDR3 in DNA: TGTGCCAGCAGCTCCATGGCGGGGGGGATCACAGATACGCAGTATTTT.

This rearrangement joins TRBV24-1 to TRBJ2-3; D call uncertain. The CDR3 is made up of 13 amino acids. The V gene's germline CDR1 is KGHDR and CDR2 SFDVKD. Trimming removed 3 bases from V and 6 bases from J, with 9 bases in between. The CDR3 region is CATSDPGPDTQYF. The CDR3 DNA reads TGTGCCACCAGTGATCCGGGTCCCGATACGCAGTATTTT.

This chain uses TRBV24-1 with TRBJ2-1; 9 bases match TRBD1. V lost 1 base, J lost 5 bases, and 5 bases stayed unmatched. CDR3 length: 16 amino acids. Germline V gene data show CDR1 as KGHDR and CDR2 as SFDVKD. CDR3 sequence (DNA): TGTGCCACCAGTGATTTTGGGACAGGGCTTGACAATGAGCAGTTCTTC. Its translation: CATSDFGTGLDNEQFF.

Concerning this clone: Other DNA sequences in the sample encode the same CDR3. In DNA form, the CDR3 reads TGTGCCAGCAGCGTCCGACAGGGGTTATCTGGAAACACCATATATTTT. The encoded protein is CASSVRQGLSGNTIYF. This chain links TRBV9 with TRBJ1-3; 8 bases agree with TRBD1. CDR1 and CDR2 from the germline V gene are SGDLS and YYNGEE. This CDR3 spans 16 amino acids. J was trimmed by 1 base and V by 2 bases; bases with no gene match: 5.

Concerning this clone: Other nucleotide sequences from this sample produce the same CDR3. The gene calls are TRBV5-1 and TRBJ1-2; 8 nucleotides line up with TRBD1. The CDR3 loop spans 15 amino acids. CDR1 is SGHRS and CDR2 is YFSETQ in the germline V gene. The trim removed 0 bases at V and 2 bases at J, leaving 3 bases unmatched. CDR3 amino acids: CASSLGAGGNYGYTF. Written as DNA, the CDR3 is TGCGCCAGCAGCTTGGGGGCAGGGGGCAACTATGGCTACACCTTC.

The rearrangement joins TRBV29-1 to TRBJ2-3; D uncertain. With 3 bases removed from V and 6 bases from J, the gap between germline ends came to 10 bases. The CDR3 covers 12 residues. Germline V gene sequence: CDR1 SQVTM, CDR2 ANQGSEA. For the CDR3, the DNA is TGCAGCGTTGAGCGGCTGTCCGATACGCAGTATTTT. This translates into CSVERLSDTQYF.

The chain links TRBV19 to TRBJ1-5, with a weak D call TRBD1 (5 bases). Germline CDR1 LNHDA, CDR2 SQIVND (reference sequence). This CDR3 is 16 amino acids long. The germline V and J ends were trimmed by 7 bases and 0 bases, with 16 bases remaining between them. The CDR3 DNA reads TGTGCCAGTACCGATCTCGGGGGATTTAGCAATCAGCCCCAGCATTTT. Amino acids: CASTDLGGFSNQPQHF.

Written as DNA, the CDR3 is TGTGCCAGCAGGCCGACAGGGACCGGGGAGCTGTTTTTT. Its translation: CASRPTGTGELFF. The chain carries TRBV7-6 and TRBJ2-2; 7 bases are a match to TRBD1. The V gene end was trimmed by 6 bases and the J gene end by 5 bases; junction bases not matched to a gene: 3. The CDR3 has 13 amino acids. In germline, CDR1 is SGHVS, CDR2 FNYEAQ.

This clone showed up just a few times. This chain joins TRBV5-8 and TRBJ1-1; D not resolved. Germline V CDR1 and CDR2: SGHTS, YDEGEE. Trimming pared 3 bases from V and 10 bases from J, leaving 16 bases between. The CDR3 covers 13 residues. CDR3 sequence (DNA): TGTGCCAGCAGCTCAGACACCAGAGTTGGAGCTTTCTTT. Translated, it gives CASSSDTRVGAFF. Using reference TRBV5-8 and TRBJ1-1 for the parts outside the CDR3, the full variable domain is EAGVTQSPTHLIKTRGQQATLRCSPISGHTSVYWYQQALGLGLQFLLWYDEGEERNRGNFPPRFSGRQFPNYSSELNVNALELEDSALYLCASSSDTRVGAFFGQGTRLTVV.

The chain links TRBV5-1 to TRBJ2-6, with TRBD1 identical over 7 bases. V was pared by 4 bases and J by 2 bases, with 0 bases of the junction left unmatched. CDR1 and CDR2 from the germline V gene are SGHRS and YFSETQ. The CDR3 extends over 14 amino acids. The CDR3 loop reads CASSTGAGANVLTF. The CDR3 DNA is TGCGCCAGCAGCACAGGGGCTGGGGCCAACGTCCTGACTTTC.